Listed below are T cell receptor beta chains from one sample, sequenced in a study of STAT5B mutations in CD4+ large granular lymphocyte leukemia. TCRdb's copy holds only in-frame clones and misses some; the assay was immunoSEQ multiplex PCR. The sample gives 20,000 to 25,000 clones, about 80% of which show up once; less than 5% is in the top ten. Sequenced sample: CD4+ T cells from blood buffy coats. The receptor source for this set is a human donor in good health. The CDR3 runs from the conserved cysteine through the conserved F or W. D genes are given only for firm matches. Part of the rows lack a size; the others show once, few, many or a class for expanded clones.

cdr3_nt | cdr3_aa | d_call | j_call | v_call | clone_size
TGTGCCAGCAGTGATACGAACCGGGACAAGCGGGCCGAGCAGTACTTC | CASSDTNRDKRAEQYF | - | TRBJ2-7 | TRBV6-1 | -
TGTGCCAGTAGTATCCCGGGACAGGGGACCTACGAGCAGTACTTC | CASSIPGQGTYEQYF | TRBD1 | TRBJ2-7 | TRBV19 | -
TGTGCCACCAGCAGAGAATCTCCGGGACGCTTGAGGAACACCGGGGAGCTGTTTTTT | CATSRESPGRLRNTGELFF | - | TRBJ2-2 | TRBV15 | -
TGCAGTGTCCCCTCGAGCTACGAGCAGTACTTC | CSVPSSYEQYF | - | TRBJ2-7 | TRBV20-1 | -
TGCGCCAGCAGCCCACTAGTTGGGGATACGCAGTATTTT | CASSPLVGDTQYF | - | TRBJ2-3 | TRBV5-1 | -
TGCGCCAGCAGTGGCAACCGATACTATGGCTACACCTTC | CASSGNRYYGYTF | - | TRBJ1-2 | TRBV10-1 | -
TGTGCCAGCAGCAGTTTGTGGGGCCTAGAAGCCCACGAGCAGTACTTC | CASSSLWGLEAHEQYF | - | TRBJ2-7 | TRBV6-6 | -
TGTGCCAGCAGCTCCCTGGGGTGGAGGAACACTGAAGCTTTCTTT | CASSSLGWRNTEAFF | - | TRBJ1-1 | TRBV5-6 | -
TGTGCCAGCAGTTTACAGGGACAGGTCTCCTACGAGCAGTACTTC | CASSLQGQVSYEQYF | TRBD1 | TRBJ2-7 | TRBV27 | few
TGTGCCAGCAGCCCCGGGACAGGGGGGGACGAGCAGTACTTC | CASSPGTGGDEQYF | TRBD1 | TRBJ2-7 | TRBV7-9 | few
TGTGCCAGCAGCGTAGATCCCGCCGGAGGGCAGTTCTTC | CASSVDPAGGQFF | - | TRBJ2-1 | TRBV9 | -
TGTGCCAGCAGTCAAGACAACGAAGTTTTCAGGCCCACAGATACGCAGTATTTT | CASSQDNEVFRPTDTQYF | - | TRBJ2-3 | TRBV7-2 | once
TGTGCCAGCAGCGAGATGGGCACAGATACGCAGTATTTT | CASSEMGTDTQYF | - | TRBJ2-3 | TRBV11-3 | -
TGTGCCAGTAGAGGGGCCGAGCAGTACTTC | CASRGAEQYF | - | TRBJ2-7 | TRBV19 | once
TGTGCCAGCAGCTCCAGGGGCTCTAACTATGGCTACACCTTC | CASSSRGSNYGYTF | - | TRBJ1-2 | TRBV5-4 | -
TGTGCCAGCAGTTTATCCTGGACTAGCGGGAGGGGGAATGAGCAGTTCTTC | CASSLSWTSGRGNEQFF | TRBD2 | TRBJ2-1 | TRBV28 | -
TGTGCCAGCAGCCCTTTAAGCAGGACTTCAACAGATACGCAGTATTTT | CASSPLSRTSTDTQYF | - | TRBJ2-3 | TRBV11-2 | once
TGTGCCAGCAGCTTGGGGCCGGGACTAGCGGGAGTTGAGCAGTTCTTC | CASSLGPGLAGVEQFF | TRBD2 | TRBJ2-1 | TRBV5-6 | -